The 16 T cell receptor beta chains below come from one sample, sequenced in a study of T cell repertoires in cytomegalovirus infection. Each CDR3 protein is one row after TCRdb ran MiXCR on the reads. The table includes about 740,000 distinct CDR3 sequences, approximately 34% detected once. The material sequenced was PBMCs. Every receptor here comes from a human donor in good health (CMV status not recorded). Some clones in this sample may be carry-over from other donors' samples.

A remark on this clonotype: This is likely a read error, given that the CDR3 carries no conserved phenylalanine or tryptophan at its end. The DNA is left out, because the CDR3 cannot be placed on it with certainty; the CDR3 is given as TCRdb lists it. The chain combines TRBV7-2 with TRBJ1-2. Germline loops: CDR1 SGHTA, CDR2 FQGNSA. The CDR3 is 13 residues long, counting both termini. The CDR3 protein is CASSLTTNYGYTC.

The CDR3 loop is CASSLAPPLYF. The CDR3 bases are TGTGCCAGCAGCTTAGCGCCCCCCTTGTACTTC. The chain couples TRBV7-2 to TRBJ2-7; D is ambiguous. The CDR3 runs to 11 residues. Trimming removed 0 bases from V and 12 bases from J, with 9 bases in between. Germline CDR1 reads SGHTA; CDR2 reads FQGNSA.

This chain uses TRBV20-1 with TRBJ1-1; tentatively, D is TRBD1 (5 bases). Germline CDR1 DFQATT, CDR2 SNEGSKA (reference sequence). CDR3 length equals 14 residues. V was clipped by 1 base and J by 3 bases, with 12 bases between them. This CDR3 reads CSARVSGLDTEAFF. CDR3 sequence (DNA): TGCAGTGCTAGAGTATCAGGGTTGGACACTGAAGCTTTCTTT.

The genes are TRBV19 and TRBJ2-5, with TRBD1 matching 11 bases. J lost 7 bases, V lost 3 bases, and 4 bases had no gene match. The CDR3 covers 14 residues. Germline V CDR1 and CDR2: LNHDA, SQIVND (reference sequence). CDR3 DNA sequence: TGTGCCAGTAGTATCAGGGACAGGGGGGCGACCCAGTACTTC. It specifies CASSIRDRGATQYF.

Turning to this clonotype: As the CDR3 is not closed by the conserved phenylalanine or tryptophan, this likely results from a read error. The chain combines TRBV7-9 with TRBJ2-7; D is possibly TRBD1 or TRBD2 (6 bases each). Per the germline V gene, CDR1 is SEHNR and CDR2 is FQNEAQ (reference sequence). Deletions cut 5 bases from V and 4 bases from J, with 18 bases between. This CDR3 is built from 15 residues. The chain's CDR3 is CASSGVRGAQYEQYL. In nucleotides, the CDR3 is TGTGCCAGCAGCGGAGTGAGGGGGGCCCAATACGAGCAGTACTTA.

In its sample, this clonotype was seen many times. V and J are TRBV7-2 and TRBJ1-4; a possible D gene is TRBD1 (5 bases). This CDR3 spans 18 amino acids. Germline CDR1 reads SGHTA; CDR2 reads FQGNSA. V lost 1 base, J lost 2 bases, and 17 bases lay in between. The CDR3, as DNA: TGTGCCAGCAGCTTAGTCGGGGGGGGGAAGCGGACTAATGAAAAACTGTTTTTT. Translating gives CASSLVGGGKRTNEKLFF.

This clonotype was observed a handful of times. The chain uses TRBV12-3 or TRBV12-4 and TRBJ2-7; the D is unclear. There are 13 residues in the CDR3. Between the trimmed V and J ends, which lost 5 bases and 9 bases, there was a span of 17 bases. CDR3: CASSPDRPRRQYF. The CDR3 region has the DNA TGTGCCAGCAGTCCTGACCGACCCAGAAGGCAGTACTTC.

V is TRBV7-9 and J is TRBJ1-1; maybe TRBD1 (5 bases). Germline CDR1 SEHNR, CDR2 FQNEAQ (reference sequence). The CDR3 is made up of 14 amino acids. Between the trimmed V and J ends, which lost 5 bases and 1 base, there was a span of 11 bases. CDR3 sequence: CASSKYQGNTEAFF. CDR3 DNA: TGTGCCAGCAGCAAATATCAGGGGAACACTGAAGCTTTCTTT.

This clonotype was counted between two and nine times. The CDR3 protein is CATSDFSQTYNEQFF. The CDR3 DNA reads as TGTGCCACCAGTGATTTCTCACAGACCTACAATGAGCAGTTCTTC. The chain has TRBV24-1 and TRBJ2-1; D remains unclear. The V gene's germline CDR1 is KGHDR and CDR2 SFDVKD. The V end was cut by 1 base, the J end by 2 bases, with 8 bases between. CDR3 length: 15 amino acids.

A note on this clonotype: At one boundary the junction diverges from the germline segment, which might be a read error. The V and J genes are TRBV24-1 and TRBJ1-2, with D unresolved. This CDR3 has 12 residues. CDR1 and CDR2 from the germline V gene are KGHDR and SFDVKD. CDR3 protein: CATSDRLYGYNF. In DNA form, the CDR3 reads TGTGCCACCAGTGATCGGCTCTATGGCTACAACTTC.

The chain uses TRBV11-2 and TRBJ2-6; D might be TRBD1 (6 bases). Germline CDR1 reads SGHAT; CDR2 reads FQNNGV. The CDR3 has 14 residues. The V end lost 6 bases, the J end lost 3 bases, and 9 bases lay between the germline ends. The CDR3 sequence is CASSWTDGANVLTF. The CDR3 DNA reads TGTGCCAGCAGTTGGACAGATGGGGCCAACGTCCTGACTTTC.

There are a few counts of this clonotype. V gene TRBV10-1 combines with J gene TRBJ2-1, with 9 bases identical to TRBD1. Germline V CDR1 and CDR2: WNHNN, SYGVQD (reference sequence). J was trimmed by 7 bases and V by 6 bases; bases with no gene match: 10. CDR3 length: 15 amino acids. The CDR3 sequence: CASSAPGQGGNEQFF. In DNA, the CDR3 is TGCGCCAGCAGCGCCCCGGGACAGGGTGGAAATGAGCAGTTCTTC.

A few counts support this clonotype. The chain employs TRBV6-1 and TRBJ2-5; 11 nucleotides agree with TRBD2. Germline values: CDR1 MNHNS, CDR2 SASEGT. Trimming took 6 bases from V and 9 from J; bases not matched to a gene: 6. CDR3 size: 13 residues. CDR3 loop: CASRPPGLAAQYF. The CDR3 DNA reads as TGTGCCAGCAGGCCGCCGGGACTAGCGGCCCAGTACTTC.

V is TRBV15 and J is TRBJ2-7; TRBD2 might be the D (6 bases). From germline, CDR1 is LNHNV and CDR2 YYDKDF (reference sequence). V was shortened by 1 base and J by 3 bases, with 10 bases between the two germline ends. The CDR3 has 14 residues. The CDR3 loop is CATSRVAGIYEQYF. CDR3 DNA: TGTGCCACCAGCAGAGTTGCGGGAATCTACGAGCAGTACTTC.

In the case of this clonotype: With a much larger clone just one base away, this may be a read error. The conserved phenylalanine or tryptophan is not found at the CDR3 terminus, so this likely reflects a read error. As DNA, the CDR3 is TGTGCCAGCAGCCCCGAGGTAGCGGGCTACTACGAGCAGTACTTA. This sequence encodes CASSPEVAGYYEQYL. This chain links TRBV7-2 with TRBJ2-7; 7 bases map to TRBD2. The CDR3 runs to 15 residues. J gave up 3 bases and V 5 bases, and 10 bases lay outside the gene matches. The germline V gene encodes CDR1 SGHTA and CDR2 FQGNSA.

This chain joins TRBV2 and TRBJ2-2; 9 bases agree with TRBD2. Germline CDR1 reads SNHLY; CDR2 reads FYNNEI. CDR3 size: 15 residues. V trimming: 6 bases; J trimming: 3 bases; junction bases outside the gene matches: 5. CDR3: CASRPTSGDTGELFF. CDR3 in DNA: TGTGCCAGCAGGCCGACTAGCGGAGACACCGGGGAGCTGTTTTTT.